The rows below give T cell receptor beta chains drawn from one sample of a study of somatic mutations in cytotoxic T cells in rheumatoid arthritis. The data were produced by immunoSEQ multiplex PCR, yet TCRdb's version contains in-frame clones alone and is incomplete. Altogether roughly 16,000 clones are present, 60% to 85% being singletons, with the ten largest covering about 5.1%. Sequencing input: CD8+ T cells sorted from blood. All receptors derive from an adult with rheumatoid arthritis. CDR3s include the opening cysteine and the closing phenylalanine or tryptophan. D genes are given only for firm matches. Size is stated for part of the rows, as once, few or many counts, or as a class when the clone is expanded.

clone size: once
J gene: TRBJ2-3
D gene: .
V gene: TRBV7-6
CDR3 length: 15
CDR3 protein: CASSFRQGSADTQYF
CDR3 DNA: TGTGCCAGCAGCTTTCGGCAGGGCTCGGCAGATACGCAGTATTTT

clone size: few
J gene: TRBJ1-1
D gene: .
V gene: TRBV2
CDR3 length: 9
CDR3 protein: CASSERAFF
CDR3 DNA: TGTGCCAGCAGTGAAAGGGCTTTCTTT

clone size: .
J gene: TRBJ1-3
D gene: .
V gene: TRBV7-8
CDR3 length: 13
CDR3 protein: CASSSELGNTIYF
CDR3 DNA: TGTGCCAGCAGCTCAGAACTAGGAAACACCATATATTTT

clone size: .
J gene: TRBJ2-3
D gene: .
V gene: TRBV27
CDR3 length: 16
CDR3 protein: CASSLGPLRITDTQYF
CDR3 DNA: TGTGCCAGCAGTTTGGGGCCTCTAAGGATCACAGATACGCAGTATTTT

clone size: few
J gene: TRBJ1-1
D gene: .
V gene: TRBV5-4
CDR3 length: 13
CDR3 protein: CASTEGENTEAFF
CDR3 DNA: TGTGCCAGCACCGAGGGGGAGAACACTGAAGCTTTCTTT

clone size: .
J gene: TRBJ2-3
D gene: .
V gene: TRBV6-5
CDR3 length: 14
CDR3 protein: CASSYDREPGAQYF
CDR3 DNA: TGTGCCAGCAGTTACGACCGAGAACCGGGAGCGCAGTATTTT

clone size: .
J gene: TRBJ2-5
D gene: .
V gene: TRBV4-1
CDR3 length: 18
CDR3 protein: CASSYTGTARGTAGTQYF
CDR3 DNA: TGCGCCAGCAGCTACACCGGGACGGCGAGGGGTACTGCCGGGACCCAGTACTTC

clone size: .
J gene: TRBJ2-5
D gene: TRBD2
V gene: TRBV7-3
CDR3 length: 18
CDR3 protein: CASSLAPTSGGRGETQYF
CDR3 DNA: TGTGCCAGCAGCTTAGCCCCGACTAGCGGGGGGAGGGGAGAGACCCAGTACTTC

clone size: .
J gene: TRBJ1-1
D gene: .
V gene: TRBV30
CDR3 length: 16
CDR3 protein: CAWSLPTPYLNTEAFF
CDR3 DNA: TGTGCCTGGAGTCTACCCACCCCTTATTTGAACACTGAAGCTTTCTTT

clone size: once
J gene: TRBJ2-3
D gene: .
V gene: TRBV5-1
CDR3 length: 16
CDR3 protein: CASSPERQGGSDTQYF
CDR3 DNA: TGCGCCAGCAGCCCCGAGCGGCAGGGTGGGTCAGATACGCAGTATTTT

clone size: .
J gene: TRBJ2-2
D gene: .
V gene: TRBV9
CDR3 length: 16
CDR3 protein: CASSVKPPGATGELFF
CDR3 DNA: TGTGCCAGCAGCGTAAAACCCCCCGGGGCCACCGGGGAGCTGTTTTTT

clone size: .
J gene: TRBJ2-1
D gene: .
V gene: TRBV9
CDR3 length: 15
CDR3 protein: CASSEGFGLYNEQFF
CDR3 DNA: TGTGCCAGCAGCGAGGGCTTCGGCCTCTACAATGAGCAGTTCTTC

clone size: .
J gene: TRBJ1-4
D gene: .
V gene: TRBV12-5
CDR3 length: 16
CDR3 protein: CASGLVLGSTNEKLFF
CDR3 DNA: TGTGCTAGTGGTTTGGTTCTTGGTTCAACTAATGAAAAACTGTTTTTT

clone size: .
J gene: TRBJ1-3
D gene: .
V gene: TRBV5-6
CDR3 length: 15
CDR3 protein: CASSADRYSGNTIYF
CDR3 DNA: TGTGCCAGCAGCGCCGACCGTTATTCTGGAAACACCATATATTTT

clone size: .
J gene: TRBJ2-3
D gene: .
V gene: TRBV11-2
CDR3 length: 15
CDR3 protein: CASSSPPRSADTQYF
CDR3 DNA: TGTGCCAGCAGCTCCCCTCCGAGGAGCGCAGATACGCAGTATTTT

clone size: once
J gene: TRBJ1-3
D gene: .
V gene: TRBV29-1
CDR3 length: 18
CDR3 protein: CSVGSAGPAVTKGNTIYF
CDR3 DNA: TGCAGCGTTGGGTCGGCAGGACCCGCTGTTACCAAAGGAAACACCATATATTTT

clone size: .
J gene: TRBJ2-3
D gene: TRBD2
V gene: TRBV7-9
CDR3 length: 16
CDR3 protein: CASSRGTSGPTDTQYF
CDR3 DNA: TGTGCCAGCAGCCGAGGGACTAGCGGGCCGACAGATACGCAGTATTTT

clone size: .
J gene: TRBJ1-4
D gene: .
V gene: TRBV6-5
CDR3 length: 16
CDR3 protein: CASSYAPGRANEKLFF
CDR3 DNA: TGTGCCAGCAGTTACGCACCCGGGAGGGCGAATGAAAAACTGTTTTTT

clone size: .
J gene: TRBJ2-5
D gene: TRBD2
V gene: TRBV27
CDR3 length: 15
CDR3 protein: CASSLLSSGGETQYF
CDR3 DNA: TGTGCCAGCAGTTTATTGTCTAGCGGTGGGGAGACCCAGTACTTC

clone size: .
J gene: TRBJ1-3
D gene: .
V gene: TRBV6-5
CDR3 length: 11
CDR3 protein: CATLFGNTIYF
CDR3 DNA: TGTGCCACCCTTTTTGGAAACACCATATATTTT

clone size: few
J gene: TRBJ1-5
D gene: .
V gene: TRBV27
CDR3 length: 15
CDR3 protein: CASSLFGGRGQPQHF
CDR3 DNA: TGTGCCAGCAGTTTATTTGGGGGCAGAGGTCAGCCCCAGCATTTT

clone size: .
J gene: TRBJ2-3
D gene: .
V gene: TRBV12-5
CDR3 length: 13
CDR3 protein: CASGLDGLPITYF
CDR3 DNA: TGTGCTAGTGGTTTGGACGGACTCCCCATTACGTATTTT

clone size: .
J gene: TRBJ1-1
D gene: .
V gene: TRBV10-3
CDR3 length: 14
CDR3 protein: CAISEVVPPVEAFF
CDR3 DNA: TGTGCCATCAGTGAAGTGGTTCCCCCCGTTGAAGCTTTCTTT

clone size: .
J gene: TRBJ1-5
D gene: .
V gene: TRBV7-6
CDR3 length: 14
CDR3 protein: CASSLLGLNQPQHF
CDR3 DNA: TGTGCCAGCAGCTTACTAGGGCTCAATCAGCCCCAGCATTTT

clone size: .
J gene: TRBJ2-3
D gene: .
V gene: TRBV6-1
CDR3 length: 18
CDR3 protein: CASSALTVTTLAADTQYF
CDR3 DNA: TGTGCCAGCAGTGCCCTCACGGTCACAACATTGGCTGCAGATACGCAGTATTTT

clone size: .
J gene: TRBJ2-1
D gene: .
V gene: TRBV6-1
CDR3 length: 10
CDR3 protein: CASIHNEQFF
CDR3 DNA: TGTGCCAGCATTCACAATGAGCAGTTCTTC